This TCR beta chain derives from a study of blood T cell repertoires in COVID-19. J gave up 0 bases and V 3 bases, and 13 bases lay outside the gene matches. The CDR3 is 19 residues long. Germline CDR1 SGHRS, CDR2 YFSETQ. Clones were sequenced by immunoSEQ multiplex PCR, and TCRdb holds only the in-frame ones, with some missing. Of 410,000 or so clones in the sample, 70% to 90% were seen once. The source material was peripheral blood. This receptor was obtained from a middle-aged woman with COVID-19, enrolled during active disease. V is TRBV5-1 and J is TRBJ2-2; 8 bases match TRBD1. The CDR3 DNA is TGCGCCAGCAGCTCCGGCCACAGGGGGGCCCTTTCGAACACCGGGGAGCTGTTTTTT. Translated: CASSSGHRGALSNTGELFF.